A selection of T cell receptor beta chains follows, all from one sample in a study of T cells after yellow fever vaccination. TCRdb independently ran MiXCR on the 5' RACE reads; one entry per CDR3 protein. Of 350,000 to 450,000 distinct CDR3 sequences detected, approximately 6% appear once; the ten largest clones hold around 16%. This specimen consisted of PBMCs, obtained 5 days after the yellow fever booster vaccination. These receptors were obtained from a man aged 30 to 39 who received the YFV17D yellow fever vaccine. The CDR3 runs from the conserved cysteine through the conserved F or W. D genes are given only for firm matches. The listing skips clone size in some rows; elsewhere it reads once, few, many or a size class.

J: TRBJ2-1
D: .
size: .
V: TRBV30
CDR3: CAWSEGVWKFF
DNA: TGTGCCTGGAGTGAAGGGGTCTGGAAGTTCTTC

J: TRBJ1-6
D: .
size: few
V: TRBV29-1
CDR3: CSFAIRERSKPNSPLHF
DNA: TGCAGCTTCGCAATCAGGGAACGAAGTAAACCCAATTCACCCCTCCACTTT

J: TRBJ1-1
D: .
size: many
V: TRBV12-3/TRBV12-4
CDR3: CASSLSWENTEAFF
DNA: TGTGCCAGCAGTTTGTCTTGGGAGAACACTGAAGCTTTCTTT

J: TRBJ2-7
D: .
size: .
V: TRBV20-1
CDR3: CSAKGQPAYEQYF
DNA: TGCAGTGCAAAAGGACAGCCCGCCTACGAGCAGTACTTC

J: TRBJ1-1
D: .
size: few
V: TRBV20-1
CDR3: CSARQDTNTEAFF
DNA: TGCAGTGCTAGGCAAGACACGAACACTGAAGCTTTCTTT

J: TRBJ1-3
D: .
size: .
V: TRBV28
CDR3: CATSRELEGNTIYF
DNA: TGTGCCACGTCACGGGAATTGGAAGGAAACACCATATATTTT

J: TRBJ1-4
D: TRBD1
size: few
V: TRBV29-1
CDR3: CSAGGAEEKLFF
DNA: TGCAGTGCAGGGGGCGCCGAGGAAAAACTGTTTTTT

J: TRBJ1-1
D: .
size: .
V: TRBV4-3
CDR3: CASSHGVVTEAFF
DNA: TGCGCCAGCAGCCATGGGGTCGTCACTGAAGCTTTCTTT

J: TRBJ2-1
D: TRBD2
size: .
V: TRBV5-4
CDR3: CASSLSSGRAGTYNEQFF
DNA: TGTGCCAGCAGCTTGTCTAGCGGGAGGGCCGGGACCTACAATGAGCAGTTCTTC

J: TRBJ1-5
D: .
size: many
V: TRBV7-9
CDR3: CASSLGFGASNQPQHF
DNA: TGTGCCAGCAGCTTAGGCTTCGGAGCAAGCAATCAGCCCCAGCATTTT

J: TRBJ1-5
D: .
size: few
V: TRBV19
CDR3: CASTHTGGNQPQHF
DNA: TGTGCCAGTACCCATACGGGGGGGAATCAGCCCCAGCATTTT

J: TRBJ1-3
D: .
size: many
V: TRBV5-5
CDR3: CASSPRGLDLNTIYF
DNA: TGTGCCAGCAGTCCCCGCGGACTCGACTTGAACACCATATATTTT

J: TRBJ2-2
D: .
size: few
V: TRBV20-1
CDR3: CSARSSGNTGELFF
DNA: TGCAGTGCTAGATCCAGCGGAAACACCGGGGAGCTGTTTTTT

J: TRBJ1-5
D: TRBD1
size: few
V: TRBV7-2
CDR3: CASSATGERRPQHF
DNA: TGTGCCAGCAGCGCGACAGGGGAAAGGAGGCCCCAGCATTTT

J: TRBJ2-5
D: .
size: .
V: TRBV28
CDR3: CATRPGTHRETQYF
DNA: TGTGCCACACGACCCGGGACCCACCGGGAGACCCAGTACTTC

J: TRBJ2-5
D: TRBD1
size: many
V: TRBV7-2
CDR3: CASSAFGQGILETQYF
DNA: TGTGCCAGCAGCGCGTTCGGACAGGGGATATTAGAGACCCAGTACTTC

J: TRBJ1-3
D: .
size: .
V: TRBV12-3/TRBV12-4
CDR3: CASSLAGLPENTIYF
DNA: TGTGCCAGCAGTTTAGCGGGGCTCCCCGAAAACACCATATATTTT

J: TRBJ2-5
D: TRBD2
size: .
V: TRBV5-1
CDR3: CASSPGLAEDGPQETQYF
DNA: TGCGCCAGCAGCCCAGGACTAGCGGAGGATGGCCCGCAAGAGACCCAGTACTTC

J: TRBJ2-1
D: .
size: .
V: TRBV4-2
CDR3: CASSHSGQTNYNEQFF
DNA: TGTGCCAGCAGCCATTCAGGGCAAACAAACTACAATGAGCAGTTCTTC

J: TRBJ2-2
D: .
size: few
V: TRBV20-1
CDR3: CSARLTANTGELFF
DNA: TGCAGTGCTAGATTGACGGCGAACACCGGGGAGCTGTTTTTT

J: TRBJ2-3
D: TRBD2
size: .
V: TRBV20-1
CDR3: CCANAGTSGSTDTQYF
DNA: TGCTGTGCTAACGCCGGGACTAGCGGTAGCACAGATACGCAGTATTTT

J: TRBJ2-6
D: .
size: few
V: TRBV23-1
CDR3: CASPRAVAGANVLTF
DNA: TGCGCCAGCCCAAGGGCAGTGGCTGGGGCCAACGTCCTGACTTTC

J: TRBJ2-1
D: TRBD2
size: few
V: TRBV20-1
CDR3: CSARGLADSYNEQFF
DNA: TGCAGTGCTAGGGGTCTAGCGGACTCCTACAATGAGCAGTTCTTC

J: TRBJ2-3
D: .
size: .
V: TRBV7-2
CDR3: CASSQGTRADTQYF
DNA: TGTGCCAGCAGCCAAGGGACACGCGCGGATACGCAGTATTTT

J: TRBJ2-7
D: .
size: many
V: TRBV5-6
CDR3: CASSFRPSYEQYF
DNA: TGTGCCAGCAGCTTTAGGCCTTCATACGAGCAGTACTTC

J: TRBJ2-3
D: .
size: many
V: TRBV3-1
CDR3: CASTLGVPGTDTQYF
DNA: TGTGCCAGCACCCTGGGGGTACCTGGCACAGATACGCAGTATTTT

J: TRBJ2-5
D: TRBD1
size: .
V: TRBV7-9
CDR3: CASSQQTGTGETQYF
DNA: TGTGCCAGCAGCCAACAGACCGGGACAGGCGAGACCCAGTACTTC

J: TRBJ2-7
D: .
size: .
V: TRBV7-2
CDR3: CASSADSLGPYEQYF
DNA: TGTGCCAGCAGCGCCGACAGCTTAGGGCCCTACGAGCAGTACTTC

J: TRBJ1-2
D: TRBD1
size: few
V: TRBV29-1
CDR3: CSVDGTGYGYTF
DNA: TGCAGCGTCGACGGGACAGGGTATGGCTACACCTTC

J: TRBJ2-7
D: .
size: many
V: TRBV12-3/TRBV12-4
CDR3: CASTLAGVSEQYF
DNA: TGTGCCAGCACTTTGGCAGGGGTATCGGAGCAGTACTTC